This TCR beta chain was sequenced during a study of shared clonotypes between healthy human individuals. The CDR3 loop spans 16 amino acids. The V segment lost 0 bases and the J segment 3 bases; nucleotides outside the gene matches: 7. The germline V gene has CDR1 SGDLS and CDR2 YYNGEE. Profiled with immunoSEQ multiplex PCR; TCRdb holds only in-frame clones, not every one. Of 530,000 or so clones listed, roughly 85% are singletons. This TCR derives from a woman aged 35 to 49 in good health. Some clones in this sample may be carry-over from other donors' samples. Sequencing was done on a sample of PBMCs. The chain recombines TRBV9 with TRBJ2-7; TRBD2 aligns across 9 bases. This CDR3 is CASSVGGGLAVYEQYF. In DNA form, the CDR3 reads TGTGCCAGCAGCGTAGGAGGGGGACTAGCAGTCTACGAGCAGTACTTC.